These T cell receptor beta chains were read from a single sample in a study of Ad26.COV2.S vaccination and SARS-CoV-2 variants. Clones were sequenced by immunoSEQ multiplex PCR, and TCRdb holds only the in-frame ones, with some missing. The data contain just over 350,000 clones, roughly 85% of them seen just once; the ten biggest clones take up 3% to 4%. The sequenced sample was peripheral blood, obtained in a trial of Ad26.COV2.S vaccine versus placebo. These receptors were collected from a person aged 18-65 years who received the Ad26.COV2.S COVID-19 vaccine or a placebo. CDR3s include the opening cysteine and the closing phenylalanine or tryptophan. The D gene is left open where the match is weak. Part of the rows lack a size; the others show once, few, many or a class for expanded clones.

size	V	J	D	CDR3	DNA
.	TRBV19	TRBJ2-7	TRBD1	CASSIVSDRPYEQYF	TGTGCCAGTAGTATAGTCTCGGACAGGCCCTACGAGCAGTACTTC
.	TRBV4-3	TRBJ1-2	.	CASSQGSGTPHGYTF	TGCGCCAGCAGCCAAGGGTCGGGGACTCCCCATGGCTACACCTTC
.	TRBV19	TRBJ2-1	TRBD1	CASSRGTGRNNEQFF	TGTGCCAGTAGTCGCGGGACAGGACGCAACAATGAGCAGTTCTTC
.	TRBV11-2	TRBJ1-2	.	CASSLDPGSYGYTF	TGTGCCAGCAGCTTAGATCCAGGGAGCTATGGCTACACCTTC
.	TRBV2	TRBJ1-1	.	CASREGIAGLKAFF	TGTGCCAGCAGGGAGGGGATTGCGGGTCTCAAAGCTTTCTTT
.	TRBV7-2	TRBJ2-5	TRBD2	CASTLGGAGVGETQYF	TGTGCCAGCACCCTCGGGGGGGCTGGGGTAGGAGAGACCCAGTACTTC
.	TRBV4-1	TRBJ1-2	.	CASSQIWTVPNYGYTF	TGCGCCAGCAGCCAAATTTGGACTGTACCTAACTATGGCTACACCTTC
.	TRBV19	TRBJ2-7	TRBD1	CASSIWDRGHEQYF	TGTGCCAGTAGTATTTGGGACAGGGGACACGAGCAGTACTTC
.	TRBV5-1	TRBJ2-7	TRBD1	CASSLSSDRVFSEQYF	TGCGCCAGCAGCTTGTCAAGTGACAGGGTCTTCAGCGAGCAGTACTTC
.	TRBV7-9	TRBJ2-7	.	CASSPSGSPYEQYF	TGTGCCAGCAGCCCCTCCGGGAGTCCCTACGAGCAGTACTTC
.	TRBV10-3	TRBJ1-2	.	CAISESAVLGYTF	TGTGCCATCAGTGAGTCGGCAGTTCTTGGCTACACCTTC
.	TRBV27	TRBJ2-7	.	CASSLWAGRVEQYF	TGTGCCAGCAGTTTATGGGCCGGCAGGGTCGAGCAGTACTTC
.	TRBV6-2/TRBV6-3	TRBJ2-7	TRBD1	CASSRTGGRQYF	TGTGCCAGCAGCCGCACAGGGGGCAGGCAGTACTTC
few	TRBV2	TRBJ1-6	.	CASSSGSYNSPLHF	TGTGCCAGCAGCTCGGGCTCCTATAATTCACCCCTCCACTTT
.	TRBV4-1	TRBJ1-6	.	CASSLSLRDSPLHF	TGCGCCAGCAGCCTAAGCCTCAGGGATTCACCCCTCCACTTT
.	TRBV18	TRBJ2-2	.	CASSPPERNTGELFF	TGTGCCAGCTCACCACCGGAACGGAACACCGGGGAGCTGTTTTTT
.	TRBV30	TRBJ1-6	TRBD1	CAWSDGQGGISPLHF	TGTGCCTGGAGTGATGGACAGGGGGGCATCTCACCCCTCCACTTT
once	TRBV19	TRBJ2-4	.	CARNHRHPKNIQYF	TGTGCCAGAAATCACAGGCACCCTAAAAACATTCAGTACTTC
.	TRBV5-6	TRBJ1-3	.	CASSLQNTIYF	TGTGCCAGCAGCTTGCAGAACACCATATATTTT
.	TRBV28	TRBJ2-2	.	CASSPTTGNAGELFF	TGTGCCAGCAGCCCAACTACAGGGAATGCCGGGGAGCTGTTTTTT
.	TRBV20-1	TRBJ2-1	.	CSAERDNEQFF	TGCAGTGCCGAAAGAGACAATGAGCAGTTCTTC
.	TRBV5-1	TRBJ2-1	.	CASSPSWGSYNEQFF	TGCGCCAGCAGCCCTAGTTGGGGCTCCTACAATGAGCAGTTCTTC
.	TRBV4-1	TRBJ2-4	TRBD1	CASSQDPATGGEDIQYF	TGCGCCAGCAGCCAAGATCCCGCCACAGGGGGCGAGGACATTCAGTACTTC
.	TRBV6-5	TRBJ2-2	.	CASTWRGVTGELFF	TGTGCCAGCACATGGAGGGGCGTGACCGGGGAGCTGTTTTTT
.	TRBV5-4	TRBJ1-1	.	CASSFKGGRGEAFF	TGTGCCAGCAGCTTTAAGGGGGGTAGGGGTGAAGCTTTCTTT
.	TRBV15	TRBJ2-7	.	CATSPAWRQGHEQYF	TGTGCCACCAGTCCTGCCTGGCGGCAGGGCCACGAGCAGTACTTC
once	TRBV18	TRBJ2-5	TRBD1	CASSLVTGLTLKTQYF	TGTGCCAGCTCTCTCGTGACAGGGTTGACTTTGAAGACCCAGTACTTC
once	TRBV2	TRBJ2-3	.	CASTVLMADTQYF	TGTGCCAGCACCGTTTTGATGGCAGATACGCAGTATTTT